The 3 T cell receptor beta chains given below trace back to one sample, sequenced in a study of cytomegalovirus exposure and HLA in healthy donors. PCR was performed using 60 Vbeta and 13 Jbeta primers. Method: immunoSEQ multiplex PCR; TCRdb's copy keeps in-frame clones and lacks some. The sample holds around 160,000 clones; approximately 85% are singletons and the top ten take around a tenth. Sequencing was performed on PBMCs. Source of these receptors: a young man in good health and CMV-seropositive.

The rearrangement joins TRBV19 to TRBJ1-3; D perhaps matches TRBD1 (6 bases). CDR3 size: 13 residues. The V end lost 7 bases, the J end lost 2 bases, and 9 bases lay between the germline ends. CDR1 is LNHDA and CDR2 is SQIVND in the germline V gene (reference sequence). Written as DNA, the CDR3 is TGTGCCAGTACAGGGGCTGCTGGAAACACCATATATTTT. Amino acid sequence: CASTGAAGNTIYF.

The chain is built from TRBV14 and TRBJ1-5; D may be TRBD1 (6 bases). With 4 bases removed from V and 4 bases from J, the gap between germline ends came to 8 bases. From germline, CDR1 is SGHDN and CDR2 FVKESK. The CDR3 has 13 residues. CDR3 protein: CASSLDRNQPQHF. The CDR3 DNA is TGTGCCAGCAGCCTGGACAGAAATCAGCCCCAGCATTTT.

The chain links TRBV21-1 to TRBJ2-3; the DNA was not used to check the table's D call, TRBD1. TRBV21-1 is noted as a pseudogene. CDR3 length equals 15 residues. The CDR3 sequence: CASSKEGDLTDTQYF. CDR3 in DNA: TGTGCCAGCAGCAAAGAAGGGGATTTGACAGATACGCAGTATTTT.